The entry below gives a single TCR beta chain sequence along with its context. Its cognate antigen is unknown. Healthy bone marrow donors made up the donors. This entry belongs to a study of cytomegalovirus exposure and HLA in healthy donors. On the study more broadly: As an earlier analysis found, roughly 180 million T cells yielded about 120 million unique TCR beta sequences. An early data release held tens of millions of unique TCRs from HLA-typed donors.

Findings and caveats of the study: Accurate predictions that matched the HLA-A and HLA-B alleles of most subjects were reportedly made from TCR beta sequences.

The PCR had 60 Vbeta and 13 Jbeta primers. Sequenced by immunoSEQ multiplex PCR; TCRdb stores in-frame clones only, minus some. The sample shows some 120,000 clones, roughly 8.3% of them seen only once. Trimming pared 7 bases from V and 4 bases from J, leaving 11 bases between. Germline assignment: CDR1 SNHLY and CDR2 FYNNEI. CDR3 length: 12 residues. V is TRBV2 and J is TRBJ2-7; tentatively, D is TRBD1 (5 bases). This receptor was obtained from a man between 40 and 49 years old in good health and CMV-seronegative. Sequences were obtained from PBMCs. This CDR3 reads CASKTDSYEQYF. CDR3 nucleotide sequence: TGTGCCAGCAAGACAGATTCTTACGAGCAGTACTTC. The whole variable domain, filled in from reference TRBV2 and TRBJ2-7, reads EPEVTQTPSHQVTQMGQEVILRCVPISNHLYFYWYRQILGQKVEFLVSFYNNEISEKSEIFDDQFSVERPDGSNFTLKIRSTKLEDSAMYFCASKTDSYEQYFGPGTRLTVT.